The clone carrying this T cell receptor (beta chain) was counted once. Its specificity is not known. Profiling relied on immunoSEQ multiplex PCR, and the TCRdb table lists in-frame clones only, not all of them. The table has hundreds of thousands of clones, roughly 90% seen once. This sample is part of a study of Ad26.COV2.S vaccination and SARS-CoV-2 variants. General study results and limits: Relative to placebo recipients, vaccine recipients exhibited elevated spike-specific TCR breadth. Post-vaccination breadth of spike-specific CD8+ and CD4+ T cell responses was reportedly substantial.

Treatment noted: roughly 18 received Ad26.COV2.S at low or high dose, single or two shots; several received placebo; per-sample allocation not given. Following the first vaccine or placebo injection, samples were taken on day 63. The TCR was taken from a person between 18 and 60 years old who received the Ad26.COV2.S COVID-19 vaccine or a placebo. The sequencing here drew on peripheral blood, taken in a trial of Ad26.COV2.S vaccine versus placebo.

The CDR3 here is CAWSLRGVYGYTF. The DNA for the CDR3 is TGTGCCTGGAGTCTTAGGGGGGTCTATGGCTACACCTTC. V gene TRBV30 combines with J gene TRBJ1-2; D is perhaps TRBD1 (6 bases). CDR3 length equals 13 residues. Germline V gives CDR1 GTSNPN, CDR2 SVGIG (reference sequence). The V end lost 2 bases, the J end lost 4 bases, and 11 bases lay between the germline ends.